These 22 T cell receptor beta chains came from one sample sequenced in a study of blood T cell repertoires in COVID-19. The data were produced by immunoSEQ multiplex PCR, yet TCRdb's version contains in-frame clones alone and is incomplete. The sample includes tens of thousands of clones, about 81% of them seen just once. Sequences were obtained from peripheral blood. The source of these receptors is a human donor in a cohort sampled during active COVID-19.

J is TRBJ1-1 and V is TRBV13, with 10 bases lining up with TRBD1. The CDR3 loop spans 15 amino acids. Germline V lookup: CDR1 PRHDT, CDR2 FYEKMQ (reference sequence). Unmatched junction bases numbered 2, after V lost 1 base and J lost 3 bases. CDR3 sequence reads: CASSLEGTGDTEAFF. Written as DNA, the CDR3 is TGTGCCAGCAGCTTAGAGGGGACAGGGGACACTGAAGCTTTCTTT.

V is TRBV4-3 and J is TRBJ1-3; unclear D gene. Germline CDR1 LGHNA, CDR2 YSLEER. The CDR3 totals 15 residues. The ends were cut back, 6 bases at V and 4 bases at J, with 16 bases in the middle. This CDR3 reads CASSRTDLGGNTIYF. The CDR3 DNA reads TGCGCCAGCAGTCGGACGGACTTAGGGGGAAACACCATATATTTT.

J is TRBJ2-5 and V is TRBV5-4; 10 bases are a match to TRBD2. Germline CDR1 reads SGHNT; CDR2 reads YYREEE (reference sequence). Trimming cost V 1 base and J 5 bases; bases outside gene matches: 5. The CDR3 contains 15 residues. CDR3 amino acids: CASSLLLAGAETQYF. DNA for the CDR3: TGTGCCAGCAGCTTGCTCCTAGCGGGAGCTGAGACCCAGTACTTC.

The genes are TRBV3-1 (or the pseudogene TRBV3-2) and TRBJ1-2; D is unresolved. The germline CDR1 and CDR2 sequences are LGHDT and YNNKEL (reference sequence). Trimming cost V 3 bases and J 8 bases, with 7 bases left between them. The CDR3 is made up of 11 amino acids. CDR3 sequence reads: CASSHAFGYTF. Written as DNA, the CDR3 is TGTGCCAGCAGCCATGCGTTCGGCTACACCTTC.

The rearrangement links TRBV5-1 to TRBJ2-3; TRBD2 matches 9 bases. In germline, CDR1 is SGHRS, CDR2 YFSETQ. The CDR3 contains 15 residues. Losses at the gene ends were 0 bases for V and 1 base for J; bases not matched to a gene: 0. The CDR3 sequence is CASSLGTSGTDTQYF. The CDR3 nucleotides are TGCGCCAGCAGCTTGGGGACTAGCGGCACAGATACGCAGTATTTT.

The V call is TRBV2, the J call TRBJ2-7; 7 bases are shared with TRBD1. V lost 6 bases to trimming and J lost 6 bases; unmatched junction nucleotides: 8. CDR1 is SNHLY, CDR2 FYNNEI, per germline. The CDR3 totals 13 residues. CDR3 sequence (DNA): TGTGCCAGCAGCTCGGGACAGTTGGGCGAGCAGTACTTC. It yields the protein CASSSGQLGEQYF.

The chain links TRBV19 to TRBJ2-7, with D hard to call. The CDR3 totals 13 residues. Trimming removed 10 bases at V and 3 bases at J, with 16 bases between. Germline V gives CDR1 LNHDA, CDR2 SQIVND (reference sequence). The CDR3 reads CATQRSKSYEQYF. The CDR3, as DNA: TGTGCCACGCAGAGGAGTAAAAGCTACGAGCAGTACTTC.

The chain uses TRBV7-2 and TRBJ2-1, with 9 bases identical to TRBD2. Germline-derived CDR1 and CDR2 are SGHTA and FQGNSA. The CDR3 has 16 amino acids. With V trimmed by 5 bases and J by 4 bases, 9 bases remained unmatched. The DNA of the CDR3 is TGTGCCAGCAGCCCCGAAGGGCGGGAGGGGTACAATGAGCAGTTCTTC. Residues: CASSPEGREGYNEQFF.

The chain joins TRBV7-6 to TRBJ2-2, with TRBD2 as a possible D gene (6 bases). V shed 0 bases and J shed 2 bases, with 13 bases lying between them. This CDR3 is 17 amino acids long. CDR1 and CDR2 (germline): SGHVS, FNYEAQ. The CDR3 DNA is TGTGCCAGCAGCTTAGCGCCGCTAGCGAGAAACACCGGGGAGCTGTTTTTT. Protein: CASSLAPLARNTGELFF.

This chain uses TRBV25-1 with TRBJ2-5, with TRBD1 as a possible D gene (5 bases). V shed 4 bases and J shed 2 bases, with 14 bases lying between them. CDR3 length: 15 residues. The germline gives CDR1 MGHDK, CDR2 SYGVNS. Written as DNA, the CDR3 is TGTGCCAGCAGTGGAAACACAGGTTTTCAAGAGACCCAGTACTTC. This gives the protein CASSGNTGFQETQYF.

V is TRBV27 and J is TRBJ2-3, with TRBD1 matching 10 bases. CDR1 MNHEY and CDR2 SMNVEV come from the germline V gene (reference sequence). With 4 bases clipped from V and 2 bases from J, the junction kept 6 bases outside the gene matches. The CDR3 runs 16 residues. The CDR3 loop reads CASSYRDRGVTDTQYF. The DNA for the CDR3 is TGTGCCAGCAGTTACCGGGACAGGGGCGTCACAGATACGCAGTATTTT.

This clone was observed once. This chain connects TRBV28 to TRBJ1-2; no clear D gene. Germline values: CDR1 MDHEN, CDR2 SYDVKM. The CDR3 totals 13 residues. V lost 6 bases and J lost 4, with 12 bases in between. The CDR3 spells CASSPTAFYGYTF. CDR3 nucleotide sequence: TGTGCCAGCAGCCCAACAGCTTTCTATGGCTACACCTTC.

V usage is TRBV10-3 and J usage is TRBJ2-7; 9 positions agree with TRBD1. There are 13 residues in the CDR3. The germline CDR1 and CDR2 sequences are ENHRY and SYGVKD. Losses at the gene ends were 3 bases for V and 9 bases for J; bases not matched to a gene: 6. The CDR3 DNA sequence: TGTGCCATCAGTGACCGGACAGGGGCAGGGCAGTACTTC. The encoded protein is CAISDRTGAGQYF.

The chain combines TRBV5-5 with TRBJ2-7; tentatively, D is TRBD1 (5 bases). V lost 0 bases and J lost 7, with 17 bases in between. Germline-derived CDR1 and CDR2 are SGHKS and YYEKEE (reference sequence). The CDR3 is 15 amino acids. CDR3 DNA: TGTGCCAGCAGCTTGGTCAGGGCACCTACGTTGGAGCAGTACTTC. Its translation: CASSLVRAPTLEQYF. Variable domain in full (rest from reference TRBV5-5 and TRBJ2-7): DAGVTQSPTHLIKTRGQQVTLRCSPISGHKSVSWYQQVLGQGPQFIFQYYEKEERGRGNFPDRFSARQFPNYSSELNVNALLLGDSALYLCASSLVRAPTLEQYFGPGTRLTVT.

This clone was observed once. This sequence joins TRBV19 and TRBJ1-5; TRBD1 is a possible D gene (6 bases). The germline CDR1 and CDR2 sequences are LNHDA and SQIVND (reference sequence). Trimming removed 3 bases from V and 4 bases from J, with 13 bases in between. CDR3 length: 15 residues. CDR3 region: CASSMATGSNQPQHF. DNA of the CDR3: TGTGCCAGTAGTATGGCAACAGGGAGTAATCAGCCCCAGCATTTT.

The chain uses TRBV7-8 and TRBJ1-5; the D gene is possibly TRBD1 (5 bases). CDR1 SGHVS and CDR2 FQNEAQ come from the germline V gene. This CDR3 region has 14 residues. Trimming took 7 bases from V and 6 from J, leaving 16 bases between them. CDR3 coding DNA: TGTGCCAGCACCCCGGGGGGTCAGAGTCAGCCCCAGCATTTT. Protein: CASTPGGQSQPQHF.

This chain connects TRBV24-1 to TRBJ2-5; 10 positions agree with TRBD1. The V segment lost 9 bases and the J segment 1 base; nucleotides outside the gene matches: 10. The germline V gene has CDR1 KGHDR and CDR2 SFDVKD. The CDR3 consists of 16 residues. The CDR3 loop reads CATGGQGFGSQETQYF. DNA of the CDR3: TGTGCCACCGGGGGACAGGGGTTTGGTAGCCAAGAGACCCAGTACTTC.

The chain has TRBV18 and TRBJ2-3, with 10 bases that match TRBD2. The length of the CDR3 is 15 residues. V trimming: 3 bases; J trimming: 2 bases; junction bases outside the gene matches: 2. Germline V CDR1 and CDR2: KGHSH, LQKENI. Written as DNA, the CDR3 is TGTGCCAGCTCACCCGGACTAGCGGTCACAGATACGCAGTATTTT. As protein: CASSPGLAVTDTQYF.

The rearrangement joins TRBV27 to TRBJ2-1; 7 bases fit TRBD1. V shed 2 bases and J 7 bases; nucleotides not matched to a gene: 5. Looked up from germline, CDR1 is MNHEY and CDR2 is SMNVEV (reference sequence). The CDR3 sequence is 14 residues long. The CDR3 reads CASSLRGGSNEQFF. Here the CDR3 DNA reads TGTGCCAGCAGTTTAAGAGGGGGCTCGAATGAGCAGTTCTTC.

This clone was detected only once. The V call is TRBV5-8, the J call TRBJ2-2; 8 positions agree with TRBD1. With 2 bases clipped from V and 7 bases from J, the junction kept 7 bases outside the gene matches. The CDR3 is 15 residues long. From germline, CDR1 is SGHTS and CDR2 YDEGEE. In DNA, the CDR3 is TGTGCCAGCAGCTTCGACAGGGGTCTTGTCGGGGAGCTGTTTTTT. It is translated as CASSFDRGLVGELFF.

This clone has only one observation. The V call is TRBV3-1 (or the pseudogene TRBV3-2), the J call TRBJ2-4, with D tentatively TRBD1 (5 bases). Germline V CDR1 and CDR2: LGHDT, YNNKEL (reference sequence). V lost 5 bases, J lost 9 bases, and 8 bases lay in between. The CDR3 has 11 residues. The DNA for the CDR3 is TGTGCCAGCAGCTCTCAGGGCATTCAGTACTTC. Translated, it gives CASSSQGIQYF.

The chain couples TRBV11-2 to TRBJ2-7, with D perhaps TRBD1 (5 bases). This CDR3 contains 15 residues. Germline V CDR1 and CDR2: SGHAT, FQNNGV. V shed 0 bases and J shed 2 bases, with 11 bases lying between them. The CDR3 here is CASSLDGRGAYEQYF. CDR3 coding DNA: TGTGCCAGCAGCTTAGATGGAAGGGGCGCCTACGAGCAGTACTTC.